The 29 T cell receptor beta chains presented below share a single source sample, sequenced in a study of cytomegalovirus exposure and HLA in healthy donors. The PCR had 60 Vbeta and 13 Jbeta primers. This table comes from immunoSEQ multiplex PCR, and its TCRdb copy is limited to in-frame clones, with some not included. This sample's table has approximately 140,000 clones. Material: PBMCs. These TCRs come from a woman in her forties or fifties in good health and CMV-seronegative.

The chain uses TRBV9 and TRBJ2-1; the D gene is possibly TRBD1 (5 bases). Germline V gene data show CDR1 as SGDLS and CDR2 as YYNGEE. This CDR3 is 15 amino acids long. The V end was cut by 0 bases, the J end by 9 bases, with 16 bases between. CDR3 nucleotide sequence: TGTGCCAGCAGCGTAGCTGGGGCTCCAGGAGTTGAGCAGTTCTTC. Translating gives CASSVAGAPGVEQFF.

This chain joins TRBV4-1 and TRBJ1-4; D is unresolved. Per the germline V gene, CDR1 is MGHRA and CDR2 is YSYEKL. Trimming stripped 4 bases from V and 7 bases from J, with 13 bases between. CDR3 length: 14 residues. The DNA for the CDR3 is TGCGCCAGCAGCCGTTTCGGCGGCGGTGAAAAACTGTTTTTT. The encoded protein is CASSRFGGGEKLFF.

This chain connects TRBV20-1 to TRBJ2-1; D ambiguous. This CDR3 has 10 residues. Trimming cost V 5 bases and J 6 bases, with 5 bases left between them. CDR1 and CDR2 (germline): DFQATT, SNEGSKA (reference sequence). The DNA for the CDR3 is TGCAGTGCTCCTTTCAATGAGCAGTTCTTC. Protein product: CSAPFNEQFF.

This sequence joins TRBV9 and TRBJ2-1; 7 bases are a match to TRBD2. V shed 0 bases and J 7 bases; nucleotides not matched to a gene: 7. The CDR3 sequence is 15 residues long. Germline assignment: CDR1 SGDLS and CDR2 YYNGEE. The CDR3 here is CASSVGTGGGNEQFF. DNA for the CDR3: TGTGCCAGCAGCGTAGGGACGGGAGGAGGAAATGAGCAGTTCTTC.

CDR3 residues: CASSIDRRYSNQPQHF. Written as DNA, the CDR3 is TGTGCCAGTAGTATAGACAGGCGTTATAGCAATCAGCCCCAGCATTTT. This chain links TRBV19 with TRBJ1-5; D call uncertain. Trimming cost V 0 bases and J 0 bases, with 9 bases left between them. CDR3 length: 16 residues. Germline CDR1 is LNHDA and CDR2 is SQIVND (reference sequence).

CDR3 in DNA: TGTGCCAGCAGCCAAGGCGCGGCTGGCGAGACCCAGTACTTC. The encoded protein is CASSQGAAGETQYF. This sequence joins TRBV4-2 and TRBJ2-5; D uncertain. This CDR3 is built from 14 residues. Germline CDR1 and CDR2: LGHNA and YNFKEQ. With 1 base removed from V and 5 bases from J, the gap between germline ends came to 11 bases.

The chain links TRBV6-1 to TRBJ1-1; D ambiguous. This CDR3 region has 14 residues. Germline V gene sequence: CDR1 MNHNS, CDR2 SASEGT. Trimming left V 7 bases short and J 6 bases short, with 18 bases between. In nucleotides, the CDR3 is TGTGCCAGCAACCCAGAGAGAGGAGTGGCTGAAGCTTTCTTT. Amino acids: CASNPERGVAEAFF.

The chain recombines TRBV10-3 with TRBJ1-1; TRBD1 matches at 8 bases. CDR1 ENHRY and CDR2 SYGVKD come from the germline V gene. Losses at the gene ends were 0 bases for V and 5 bases for J; bases not matched to a gene: 2. This CDR3 comprises 14 residues. CDR3 residues: CAISESNRGTEAFF. CDR3 bases: TGTGCCATCAGTGAGTCTAACAGGGGGACTGAAGCTTTCTTT.

V usage is TRBV27 and J usage is TRBJ2-5, with 8 bases matching TRBD1. This CDR3 is 17 amino acids long. The J segment lost 5 bases and the V segment lost 3 bases, leaving 14 bases of the junction unmatched. CDR1 and CDR2 from the germline V gene are MNHEY and SMNVEV (reference sequence). CDR3 in amino acids: CASSLWTRDRWWETQYF. Written as DNA, the CDR3 is TGTGCCAGCAGTTTGTGGACGAGGGACAGGTGGTGGGAGACCCAGTACTTC.

V is TRBV19 and J is TRBJ2-1, with 13 bases fitting TRBD2. CDR1 and CDR2 from the germline V gene are LNHDA and SQIVND (reference sequence). V shed 3 bases, J shed 4 bases, and the junction held 6 bases outside the gene matches. The CDR3 length is 17 residues. CDR3: CASSITGTSGVYNEQFF. In DNA, the CDR3 is TGTGCCAGTAGTATCACCGGGACTAGCGGGGTATACAATGAGCAGTTCTTC.

The chain has TRBV29-1 and TRBJ1-6; D may be TRBD1 (6 bases). The CDR3 has 15 amino acids. V was clipped by 4 bases and J by 6 bases, with 16 bases between them. Germline values: CDR1 SQVTM, CDR2 ANQGSEA. CDR3 coding DNA: TGCAGCGTTGTAGGTAAGGGGGAGACTAATTCACCCCTCCACTTT. Protein: CSVVGKGETNSPLHF. Combining the CDR3 with reference TRBV29-1 and TRBJ1-6 gives the whole variable domain SAVISQKPSRDICQRGTSLTIQCQVDSQVTMMFWYRQQPGQSLTLIATANQGSEATYESGFVIDKFPISRPNLTFSTLTVSNMSPEDSSIYLCSVVGKGETNSPLHFGNGTRLTVT.

Written as DNA, the CDR3 is TGTGCCAGCAGCGTCCGGGACTTCTCCTACGAGCAGTACTTC. Translated, it gives CASSVRDFSYEQYF. V usage is TRBV9 and J usage is TRBJ2-7; tentative D call: TRBD2 (6 bases). Germline CDR1 SGDLS, CDR2 YYNGEE. The CDR3 spans 14 residues. Between the trimmed V and J ends, which lost 2 bases and 0 bases, there was a span of 9 bases.

The chain uses TRBV6-1 and TRBJ2-4, with 10 bases lining up with TRBD2. CDR3 length: 14 amino acids. The germline gives CDR1 MNHNS, CDR2 SASEGT. The V segment lost 3 bases and the J segment 8 bases; nucleotides outside the gene matches: 4. Here the CDR3 DNA reads TGTGCCAGCAGTGAGCTAGCGGGAGCCCACATTCAGTACTTC. Protein: CASSELAGAHIQYF.

The J gene is TRBJ1-3, the V gene TRBV5-1; no definite D call. V dropped 0 bases and J dropped 2 bases, with 12 bases sitting between them. The CDR3 loop spans 16 amino acids. The V gene's germline CDR1 is SGHRS and CDR2 YFSETQ. The DNA of the CDR3 is TGCGCCAGCAGCTTGGGACACAATGACGCTGGAAACACCATATATTTT. Translating it yields CASSLGHNDAGNTIYF.

This chain links TRBV7-3 with TRBJ2-3; 8 positions agree with TRBD2. The germline V gene encodes CDR1 SGHTA and CDR2 FQGTGA. Germline trimming cut 1 base from V and 6 bases from J; bases unmatched to any gene: 12. CDR3 length equals 17 residues. The CDR3 DNA follows: TGTGCCAGCAGCTTAAGAGGACTAGCCTCCGGAGGGGATACGCAGTATTTT. Amino acids: CASSLRGLASGGDTQYF.

This sequence joins TRBV6-5 and TRBJ2-7; D might be TRBD1 (5 bases). Germline CDR1 MNHEY, CDR2 SVGAGI. The V end lost 0 bases, the J end lost 3 bases, and 12 bases lay between the germline ends. The CDR3 runs 15 residues. This CDR3 reads CASSYSRTGNYEQYF. The CDR3 nucleotides read TGTGCCAGCAGTTACTCGAGAACAGGAAACTACGAGCAGTACTTC.

The J gene is TRBJ1-1, the V gene TRBV7-9; D may be TRBD1 (5 bases). CDR1 and CDR2 (germline): SEHNR, FQNEAQ (reference sequence). The CDR3 sequence is 14 residues long. V lost 4 bases, J lost 5 bases, and 14 bases lay in between. In DNA form, the CDR3 reads TGTGCCAGCAGCTGGAGGGGCTTAGGTACTGAAGCTTTCTTT. This codes for CASSWRGLGTEAFF.

This chain uses TRBV19 with TRBJ1-3; D possibly corresponds to TRBD1 (6 bases). V lost 8 bases, J lost 0 bases, and 14 bases lay in between. CDR1 and CDR2 from the germline V gene are LNHDA and SQIVND (reference sequence). The CDR3 consists of 15 residues. The CDR3, as DNA: TGTGCCAGTCGACAGGAATCCTACTCTGGAAACACCATATATTTT. Protein: CASRQESYSGNTIYF.

V usage is TRBV12-5 and J usage is TRBJ2-7; D is possibly TRBD2 (6 bases). This CDR3 has 13 residues. Germline values: CDR1 LGHNT, CDR2 FRNRAP. The germline V and J ends were trimmed by 6 bases and 2 bases, with 11 bases remaining between them. The CDR3 nucleotides read TGTGCTAGTGGACGGGACTGGACCTACGAGCAGTACTTC. Its protein product is CASGRDWTYEQYF.

The chain joins TRBV6-1 to TRBJ2-4; TRBD2 matches at 11 bases. CDR1 is MNHNS and CDR2 is SASEGT in the germline V gene. The CDR3 length is 15 residues. V was pared by 0 bases and J by 6 bases, with 1 base of the junction left unmatched. As DNA, the CDR3 is TGTGCCAGCAGTGAAGCTAGCGGGGGGGCAAACATTCAGTACTTC. Its translation: CASSEASGGANIQYF.

This chain connects TRBV12-5 to TRBJ2-1, with 9 bases fitting TRBD2. Trimming at V came to 3 bases and at J to 2 bases, leaving 5 bases not matched to a gene. Germline values: CDR1 LGHNT, CDR2 FRNRAP. The CDR3 sequence is 16 residues long. DNA for the CDR3: TGTGCTAGTGGTTTCACAGCGGGGGGCGCCTACAATGAGCAGTTCTTC. Amino acid sequence: CASGFTAGGAYNEQFF.

Note on this clone: This sample includes further DNA sequences coding for the same CDR3. The CDR3 spells CASSSGDGYTF. The CDR3 nucleotides are TGTGCCAGCAGCTCAGGGGATGGCTACACCTTC. The chain has TRBV28 and TRBJ1-2; possible D gene TRBD1, 6 bases. This CDR3 is built from 11 residues. With 6 bases removed from V and 6 bases from J, the gap between germline ends came to 8 bases. Germline CDR1 is MDHEN and CDR2 is SYDVKM.

The CDR3 DNA reads as TGTGCCAGCAGTGGGGACAGGGTGAACACTGAAGCTTTCTTT. Its protein is CASSGDRVNTEAFF. The chain recombines TRBV6-1 with TRBJ1-1; 9 bases are shared with TRBD1. CDR3 length equals 14 residues. Germline CDR1 reads MNHNS; CDR2 reads SASEGT. V dropped 4 bases and J dropped 0; count of bases not matched to a gene: 0.

This chain joins TRBV6-1 and TRBJ2-2, with TRBD1 matching 7 bases. V lost 6 bases, J lost 4 bases, and 8 bases stayed unmatched. Germline V gives CDR1 MNHNS, CDR2 SASEGT. The CDR3 is made up of 15 amino acids. In nucleotides, the CDR3 is TGTGCCAGCAGCTTCGACAGGGTATTCACCGGGGAGCTGTTTTTT. Amino acid sequence: CASSFDRVFTGELFF.

The CDR3 sequence: CASSLDRAAGNSPLHF. CDR3 nucleotide sequence: TGTGCCAGCAGTCTGGACAGGGCTGCGGGAAATTCACCCCTCCACTTT. This sequence joins TRBV9 and TRBJ1-6; 8 bases align to TRBD1. This CDR3 has 16 residues. Germline lookup yields CDR1 SGDLS and CDR2 YYNGEE. The V gene end was trimmed by 5 bases and the J gene end by 7 bases; junction bases not matched to a gene: 11.

The chain recombines TRBV15 with TRBJ2-2; 7 nucleotides match TRBD2. V lost 10 bases, J lost 2 bases, and 7 bases stayed unmatched. This CDR3 contains 14 residues. Germline V gene lookup returns CDR1 LNHNV and CDR2 YYDKDF (reference sequence). The CDR3 protein is CASTRDYNTGELFF. CDR3 coding DNA: TGTGCCAGCACCCGGGACTACAACACCGGGGAGCTGTTTTTT.

The rearrangement uses TRBV11-2 and TRBJ2-7, with 12 bases identical to TRBD2. The length of the CDR3 is 15 residues. The germline V gene encodes CDR1 SGHAT and CDR2 FQNNGV. The V segment lost 5 bases and the J segment 6 bases; nucleotides outside the gene matches: 8. In nucleotides, the CDR3 is TGTGCCAGCAGCGGGAGACTAGCGGGAGCTGCCGAGCAGTACTTC. It translates to CASSGRLAGAAEQYF.

This chain uses TRBV11-3 with TRBJ2-7, with D possibly matching TRBD1 (5 bases). From germline, CDR1 is SGHNT and CDR2 YENEEA. Trimming cost V 5 bases and J 7 bases, with 15 bases left between them. This CDR3 has 13 residues. The CDR3 region has the DNA TGTGCCAGCAGCCGGACAAAGTTGGAAGAGCAGTACTTC. This codes for CASSRTKLEEQYF.

J is TRBJ2-6 and V is TRBV28; 8 positions match TRBD1. V gave up 10 bases and J gave up 4 bases; unmatched junction bases: 9. The V gene's germline CDR1 is MDHEN and CDR2 SYDVKM. The length of the CDR3 is 15 residues. The CDR3: CATVGQEAGANVLTF. As DNA, the CDR3 is TGTGCCACCGTGGGACAGGAGGCAGGGGCCAACGTCCTGACTTTC. Based on the CDR3 plus reference TRBV28 and TRBJ2-6, the full variable domain is DVKVTQSSRYLVKRTGEKVFLECVQDMDHENMFWYRQDPGLGLRLIYFSYDVKMKEKGDIPEGYSVSREKKERFSLILESASTNQTSMYLCATVGQEAGANVLTFGAGSRLTVL.